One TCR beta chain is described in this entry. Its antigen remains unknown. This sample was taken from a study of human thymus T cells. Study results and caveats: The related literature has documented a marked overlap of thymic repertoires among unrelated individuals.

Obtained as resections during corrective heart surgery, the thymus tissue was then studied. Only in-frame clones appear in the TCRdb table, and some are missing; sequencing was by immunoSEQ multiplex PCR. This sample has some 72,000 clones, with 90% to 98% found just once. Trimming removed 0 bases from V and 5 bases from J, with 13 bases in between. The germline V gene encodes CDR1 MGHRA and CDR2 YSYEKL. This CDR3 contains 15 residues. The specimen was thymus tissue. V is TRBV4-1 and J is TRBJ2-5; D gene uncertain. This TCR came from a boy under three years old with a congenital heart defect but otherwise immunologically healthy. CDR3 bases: TGCGCCAGCAGCCAAGATCTATCGGTGCGGGAGACCCAGTACTTC. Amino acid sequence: CASSQDLSVRETQYF.